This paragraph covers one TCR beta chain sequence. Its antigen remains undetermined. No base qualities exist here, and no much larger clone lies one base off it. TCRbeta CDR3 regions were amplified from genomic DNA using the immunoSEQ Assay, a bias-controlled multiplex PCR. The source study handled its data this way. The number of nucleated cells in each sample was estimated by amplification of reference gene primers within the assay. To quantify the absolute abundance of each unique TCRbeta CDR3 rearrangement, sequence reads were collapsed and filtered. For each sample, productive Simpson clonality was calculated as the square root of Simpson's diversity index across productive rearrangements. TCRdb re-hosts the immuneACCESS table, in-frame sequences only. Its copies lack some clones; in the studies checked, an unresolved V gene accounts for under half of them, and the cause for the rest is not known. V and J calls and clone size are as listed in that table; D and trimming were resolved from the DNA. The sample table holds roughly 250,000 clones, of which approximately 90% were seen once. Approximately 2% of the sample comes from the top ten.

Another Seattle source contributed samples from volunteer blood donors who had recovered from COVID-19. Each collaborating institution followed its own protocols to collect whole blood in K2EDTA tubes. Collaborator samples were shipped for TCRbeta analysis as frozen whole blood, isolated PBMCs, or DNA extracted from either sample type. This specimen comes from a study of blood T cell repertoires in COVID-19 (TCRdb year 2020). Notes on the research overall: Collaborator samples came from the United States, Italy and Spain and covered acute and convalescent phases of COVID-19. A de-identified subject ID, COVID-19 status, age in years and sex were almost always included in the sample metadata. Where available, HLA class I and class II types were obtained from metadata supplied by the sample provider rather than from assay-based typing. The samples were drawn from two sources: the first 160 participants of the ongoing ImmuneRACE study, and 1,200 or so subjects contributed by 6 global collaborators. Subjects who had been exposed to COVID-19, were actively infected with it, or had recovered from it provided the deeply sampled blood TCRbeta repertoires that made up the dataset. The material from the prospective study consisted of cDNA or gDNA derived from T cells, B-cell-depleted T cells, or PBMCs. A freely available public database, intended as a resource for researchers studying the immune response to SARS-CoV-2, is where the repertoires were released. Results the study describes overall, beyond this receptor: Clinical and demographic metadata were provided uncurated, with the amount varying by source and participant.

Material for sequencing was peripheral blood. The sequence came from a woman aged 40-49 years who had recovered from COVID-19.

The CDR3 loop reads CASSQVLQGSRNEQFF. DNA sequence: TGTGCCAGCAGCCAAGTCTTACAGGGTAGTAGGAATGAGCAGTTCTTC. The rearranged chain carries TRBV3-1 (or the pseudogene TRBV3-2) and TRBJ2-1; the D region possibly corresponds to TRBD1 (6 bases align). The germline ends are 17 bases apart after V is trimmed by 1 base and J by 7 bases. From a lookup of the germline V gene (reference sequence), CDR1 and CDR2 are LGHDT and YNNKEL. Including cysteine and phenylalanine, the CDR3 has 16 amino acids. The DNA shown is the 48-base CDR3, in frame from base 1.